The 26 T cell receptor beta chains below come from one sample, sequenced in a study of technical replicates of blood from several donors. Profiled with immunoSEQ multiplex PCR; TCRdb holds only in-frame clones, not every one. This sample has roughly 80,000 clones, with 90% to 95% found just once. The sequenced sample consisted of T cells isolated from PBMCs. Every receptor here comes from a human donor in good health.

In nucleotides, the CDR3 is TGCGCCAGCAGCTTTGACAGGGACACTGAAGCTTTCTTT. It translates to CASSFDRDTEAFF. The V and J genes are TRBV5-1 and TRBJ1-1; 7 nucleotides agree with TRBD1. Germline lookup yields CDR1 SGHRS and CDR2 YFSETQ. The CDR3 extends over 13 amino acids. The V segment lost 2 bases and the J segment 3 bases; nucleotides outside the gene matches: 1. Drawing the rest from reference TRBV5-1 and TRBJ1-1, the complete variable domain is KAGVTQTPRYLIKTRGQQVTLSCSPISGHRSVSWYQQTPGQGLQFLFEYFSETQRNKGNFPGRFSGRQFSNSRSEMNVSTLELGDSALYLCASSFDRDTEAFFGQGTRLTVV.

The chain links TRBV18 to TRBJ1-2, with D possibly TRBD1 on 5 matching bases. From germline, CDR1 is KGHSH and CDR2 LQKENI. The V gene lost 2 bases and the J gene lost 1 base, with 14 bases spanning the gap. The CDR3 sequence is 16 residues long. This CDR3 is CASSPADSWYNYGYTF. DNA for the CDR3: TGTGCCAGCTCACCAGCCGACAGTTGGTATAACTATGGCTACACCTTC.

This chain links TRBV5-4 with TRBJ1-4; D might be TRBD1 (5 bases). CDR1 and CDR2 from the germline V gene are SGHNT and YYREEE (reference sequence). Trimming left V 4 bases short and J 8 bases short, with 15 bases between. The CDR3 has 14 residues. The CDR3 DNA is TGTGCCAGCAGCCCAAAGGACAAGGACGAAAAACTGTTTTTT. It specifies CASSPKDKDEKLFF.

V is TRBV28 and J is TRBJ2-7, with 8 bases aligning to TRBD1. This CDR3 spans 15 amino acids. The trim removed 2 bases at V and 7 bases at J, leaving 10 bases unmatched. Germline CDR1 is MDHEN and CDR2 is SYDVKM. As DNA, the CDR3 is TGTGCCAGCAGTTTAGGGGACAGGATAACTGGGGAGCAGTACTTC. This sequence encodes CASSLGDRITGEQYF.

V usage is TRBV30 and J usage is TRBJ1-3, with D hard to call. This CDR3 spans 12 amino acids. Trimming removed 2 bases from V and 4 bases from J, with 6 bases in between. Germline V gene lookup returns CDR1 GTSNPN and CDR2 SVGIG (reference sequence). The CDR3 sequence is CAWSWEGNTIYF. CDR3 coding DNA: TGTGCCTGGAGTTGGGAGGGAAACACCATATATTTT.

The V gene is TRBV28, the J gene TRBJ2-1, with TRBD1 matching 8 bases. Per germline, CDR1 MDHEN and CDR2 SYDVKM. This CDR3 is built from 15 residues. J lost 6 bases, V lost 6 bases, and 10 bases had no gene match. The CDR3 DNA reads TGTGCCAGCAGCCTCGTCAGGACAGGGACCAATGAGCAGTTCTTC. It is translated as CASSLVRTGTNEQFF.

The chain employs TRBV30 and TRBJ2-3; tentatively, D is TRBD2 (5 bases). V lost 4 bases and J 9 bases, leaving 20 bases between the germline ends. The CDR3 covers 14 residues. Germline V gene lookup returns CDR1 GTSNPN and CDR2 SVGIG (reference sequence). CDR3 loop: CAWKAGQEAWTQYF. The CDR3 nucleotides read TGTGCCTGGAAAGCAGGTCAGGAGGCATGGACGCAGTATTTT.

The chain has TRBV9 and TRBJ1-3; D remains unclear. CDR1 and CDR2 (germline): SGDLS, YYNGEE. Trimming left V 7 bases short and J 2 bases short, with 16 bases between. The CDR3 consists of 15 residues. The CDR3 loop is CASSKRAAPGNTIYF. The CDR3 region has the DNA TGTGCCAGCTCTAAGAGGGCCGCTCCTGGAAACACCATATATTTT.

V is TRBV5-5 and J is TRBJ1-1; D not resolved. The CDR3 is 15 residues long. CDR1 is SGHKS, CDR2 YYEKEE, per germline (reference sequence). V was clipped by 4 bases and J by 4 bases, with 17 bases between them. CDR3 bases: TGTGCCAGCAGCCAACCCGGGAGGATTGGCACTGAAGCTTTCTTT. Amino acid sequence: CASSQPGRIGTEAFF.

The chain joins TRBV11-2 to TRBJ2-7; TRBD1 might be the D (5 bases). Trimming cost V 3 bases and J 3 bases, with 6 bases left between them. Germline V lookup: CDR1 SGHAT, CDR2 FQNNGV. The CDR3 runs to 12 residues. CDR3 bases: TGTGCCAGCAGCTTCCAGGGCTACGAGCAGTACTTC. Its protein is CASSFQGYEQYF.

This clone was seen more than once but under ten times. The genes are TRBV4-2 and TRBJ2-2; D possibly corresponds to TRBD2 (6 bases). The CDR3 loop spans 18 amino acids. The germline V gene has CDR1 LGHNA and CDR2 YNFKEQ. Deletions cut 1 base from V and 6 bases from J, with 21 bases between. Here the CDR3 DNA reads TGTGCCAGCAGCCAAGTTTTAAGAACTAGCCGAAGGCCCGGGGAGCTGTTTTTT. Protein product: CASSQVLRTSRRPGELFF.

This chain connects TRBV7-2 to TRBJ1-1, with D tentatively TRBD1 (5 bases). With 3 bases removed from V and 1 base from J, the gap between germline ends came to 9 bases. The CDR3 contains 14 residues. Germline V lookup: CDR1 SGHTA, CDR2 FQGNSA. This chain's CDR3 is CASSLVQGNTEAFF. The DNA of the CDR3 is TGTGCCAGCAGCTTGGTCCAGGGGAACACTGAAGCTTTCTTT.

The chain joins TRBV27 to TRBJ2-7; D possibly corresponds to TRBD1 (7 bases). CDR1 and CDR2 (germline): MNHEY, SMNVEV (reference sequence). The CDR3 totals 16 residues. V was trimmed by 8 bases and J by 1 base, leaving 21 bases between them. The CDR3 loop is CASSRERGRWSYEQYF. In nucleotides, the CDR3 is TGTGCCAGCTCGCGGGAAAGGGGGCGCTGGTCCTACGAGCAGTACTTC.

J is TRBJ2-1 and V is TRBV6-1, with a weak D call TRBD1 (6 bases). This CDR3 is built from 12 residues. Germline V gene data show CDR1 as MNHNS and CDR2 as SASEGT. Trimming stripped 10 bases from V and 8 bases from J, with 15 bases between. DNA of the CDR3: TGTGCCACCCCAAAGGGGGAGTATGAGCAGTTCTTC. It codes for CATPKGEYEQFF.

The V gene is TRBV7-9, the J gene TRBJ1-2; 7 bases map to TRBD1. V dropped 7 bases and J dropped 5; count of bases not matched to a gene: 13. The CDR3 totals 15 residues. Germline lookup yields CDR1 SEHNR and CDR2 FQNEAQ (reference sequence). This CDR3 reads CASTEKNRQGYGYTF. For the CDR3, the DNA is TGTGCCAGCACCGAAAAGAACCGACAGGGTTATGGCTACACCTTC.

This clone was seen a few times. The chain combines TRBV6-5 with TRBJ1-2; D is possibly TRBD1 (5 bases). This CDR3 has 12 residues. Germline V CDR1 and CDR2: MNHEY, SVGAGI. The V gene lost 8 bases and the J gene lost 6 bases, with 13 bases spanning the gap. CDR3 protein: CASGGVRNGYTF. CDR3 nucleotide sequence: TGTGCCAGCGGAGGGGTCAGGAATGGCTACACCTTC.

The chain has TRBV27 and TRBJ2-2, with 9 positions matching TRBD1. Germline V gene lookup returns CDR1 MNHEY and CDR2 SMNVEV (reference sequence). The CDR3 length is 16 residues. With V trimmed by 5 bases and J by 4 bases, 8 bases remained unmatched. CDR3 loop: CASSAAGQGFTGELFF. CDR3 DNA: TGTGCCAGCAGTGCGGCCGGACAGGGGTTCACCGGGGAGCTGTTTTTT.

The chain combines TRBV19 with TRBJ2-2; D is unclear. The CDR3 totals 14 residues. Trimming cost V 6 bases and J 0 bases, with 8 bases left between them. The germline V gene encodes CDR1 LNHDA and CDR2 SQIVND (reference sequence). Here the CDR3 DNA reads TGTGCCAGTAGCATCAGGACGAACACCGGGGAGCTGTTTTTT. Protein sequence: CASSIRTNTGELFF. The variable domain in full, completed from reference TRBV19 and TRBJ2-2, reads DGGITQSPKYLFRKEGQNVTLSCEQNLNHDAMYWYRQDPGQGLRLIYYSQIVNDFQKGDIAEGYSVSREKKESFPLTVTSAQKNPTAFYLCASSIRTNTGELFFGEGSRLTVL.

The rearrangement uses TRBV7-2 and TRBJ2-3; D unresolved. Deletions cut 1 base from V and 4 bases from J, with 9 bases between. The CDR3 sequence is 14 residues long. Germline assignment: CDR1 SGHTA and CDR2 FQGNSA. In DNA form, the CDR3 reads TGTGCCAGCAGCTTAGGTTTAAGCGCAGATACGCAGTATTTT. This encodes CASSLGLSADTQYF.

This chain connects TRBV9 to TRBJ1-1; D is perhaps TRBD1 (5 bases). V lost 0 bases to trimming and J lost 3 bases, with 12 bases between them. This CDR3 contains 15 residues. CDR1 is SGDLS and CDR2 is YYNGEE in the germline V gene. Written as DNA, the CDR3 is TGTGCCAGCAGCGTAGTTGAAGACAGACACACTGAAGCTTTCTTT. Amino acid sequence: CASSVVEDRHTEAFF. Drawing the rest from reference TRBV9 and TRBJ1-1, the complete variable domain is DSGVTQTPKHLITATGQRVTLRCSPRSGDLSVYWYQQSLDQGLQFLIQYYNGEERAKGNILERFSAQQFPDLHSELNLSSLELGDSALYFCASSVVEDRHTEAFFGQGTRLTVV.

The rearrangement joins TRBV27 to TRBJ2-5, with D maybe TRBD1 (5 bases). Trimming removed 5 bases from V and 5 bases from J, with 12 bases in between. Looked up from germline, CDR1 is MNHEY and CDR2 is SMNVEV (reference sequence). This CDR3 is 13 amino acids long. CDR3 residues: CASSVRDGETQYF. CDR3 nucleotide sequence: TGTGCCAGCAGTGTCAGGGATGGGGAGACCCAGTACTTC.

V gene TRBV29-1 combines with J gene TRBJ2-1, with 11 positions matching TRBD2. Germline V lookup: CDR1 SQVTM, CDR2 ANQGSEA. After removal of 1 base from V and 8 bases from J, the junction contained 7 bases not matched to a gene. The CDR3 covers 15 residues. The CDR3 DNA sequence: TGCAGCGTTGAAGGAACACTAGCGGGGGTCGATGAGCAGTTCTTC. Translation gives CSVEGTLAGVDEQFF.

The CDR3 reads CASSQSWGQGTEAFF. The CDR3, as DNA: TGCGCCAGCAGCCAATCTTGGGGGCAGGGCACTGAAGCTTTCTTT. The gene calls are TRBV4-1 and TRBJ1-1; maybe TRBD1 (6 bases). The CDR3 has 15 residues. Germline V CDR1 and CDR2: MGHRA, YSYEKL. V was clipped by 2 bases and J by 4 bases, with 14 bases between them.

The J gene is TRBJ2-2, the V gene TRBV11-2; TRBD1 is a possible D gene (6 bases). V was cut by 2 bases and J by 5 bases, with 15 bases left in between. Germline loops: CDR1 SGHAT, CDR2 FQNNGV. This CDR3 has 16 residues. CDR3 in DNA: TGTGCCAGCAGCTTAAGTGGTCAGGGGATGACCGGGGAGCTGTTTTTT. This sequence encodes CASSLSGQGMTGELFF. The variable domain in full, with the rest retrieved from reference TRBV11-2 and TRBJ2-2, is EAGVAQSPRYKIIEKRQSVAFWCNPISGHATLYWYQQILGQGPKLLIQFQNNGVVDDSQLPKDRFSAERLKGVDSTLKIQPAKLEDSAVYLCASSLSGQGMTGELFFGEGSRLTVL.

This clone has a single count. V and J are TRBV18 and TRBJ2-1, with 11 bases identical to TRBD2. The CDR3 runs to 14 residues. Germline values: CDR1 KGHSH, CDR2 LQKENI. Germline trimming cut 5 bases from V and 8 bases from J; bases unmatched to any gene: 5. The CDR3 sequence is CASSDQLAGDEQFF. CDR3 DNA sequence: TGTGCCAGCTCAGACCAACTAGCGGGAGATGAGCAGTTCTTC.

The CDR3 is CASSEGTENTEAFF. CDR3 DNA sequence: TGTGCCAGCAGTGAAGGAACAGAGAACACTGAAGCTTTCTTT. The rearrangement joins TRBV28 to TRBJ1-1; no clear D gene. Trimming left V 5 bases short and J 1 base short, with 11 bases between. Germline loops: CDR1 MDHEN, CDR2 SYDVKM. This CDR3 is built from 14 residues. Drawing the rest from reference TRBV28 and TRBJ1-1, the complete variable domain is DVKVTQSSRYLVKRTGEKVFLECVQDMDHENMFWYRQDPGLGLRLIYFSYDVKMKEKGDIPEGYSVSREKKERFSLILESASTNQTSMYLCASSEGTENTEAFFGQGTRLTVV.